The clone carrying this T cell receptor beta chain was recorded at least ten times. The antigen is undetermined. Over 18 months of follow-up, stable hyperthyroidism required that no ophthalmopathy appear. Exclusion covered patients with other autoimmune diseases or uncontrolled infections (as well as pregnancy or lactation). The data were obtained in a study of Graves' ophthalmopathy and Graves' hyperthyroidism. The study, taken as a whole, reports: Most clonotypes expanded in thyroid above 0.001 frequency were present in blood too. The model predicted ophthalmopathy progression with more than 70% sensitivity and less than 85% specificity.

CDR1 and CDR2 from the germline V gene are SGDLS and YYNGEE. This CDR3 spans 14 amino acids. V lost 4 bases and J lost 3; bases outside the gene matches: 5. Using RNA transcripts, the TCR beta CDR3 regions were amplified. A first-round RT-PCR used HTBI primers, followed by a second-round multiplex PCR. One entry per CDR3 protein, called by TCRdb with MiXCR from the multiplex PCR reads. The sample lists 40,000 or so distinct CDR3 sequences; around half were seen once. The V and J genes are TRBV9 and TRBJ1-1; 8 nucleotides line up with TRBD1. Sequencing was carried out using peripheral blood. The sequence was collected from an adult woman with stable Graves' hyperthyroidism. The CDR3 spells CASSPADRDTEAFF. DNA for the CDR3: TGTGCCAGCAGCCCAGCGGACAGGGACACTGAAGCTTTCTTT.